This T cell receptor (beta chain) was obtained from a study of spatial heterogeneity in lung cancer. For the study at large: The study consistently detected more beta-chain than alpha-chain sequences. On average, each unique TCR and UMI combination appeared more than ten times in raw reads.

This clonotype showed up many times. A library prepared for alpha chains yielded this beta chain as an off-target read; its size is of little meaning. Time point given: sample taken at primary tumor resection. Sequencing was performed on whole RNA extracted from tumor and nontumor lung tissue, or from frozen PBMC, and the material was left unsorted. Samples were obtained from around 73 donors, all untreated early-stage non-small cell lung cancer patients. The CDR3 covers 14 residues. V trimming: 5 bases; J trimming: 7 bases; junction bases outside the gene matches: 11. Germline-derived CDR1 and CDR2 are DFQATT and SNEGSKA (reference sequence). Every TCR cDNA molecule carried a tag that served as a unique molecular identifier. TCRdb re-analysed the 5' RACE reads in MiXCR, keeping a single row per CDR3 protein. The sample has about 13,000 distinct CDR3 sequences; approximately 4.8% are singletons.

The chain links TRBV20-1 to TRBJ1-2; TRBD1 matches at 9 bases. This TCR came from a human donor with early-stage non-small cell lung cancer. The specimen comprised lung tumor tissue, sampled at surgery. CDR3 protein: CSAGGQGQYSGYTF. In DNA form, the CDR3 reads TGCAGTGCTGGGGGACAGGGTCAATATTCTGGCTACACCTTC.